Included here is one T cell receptor (beta chain) sequence, with context. The trim removed 5 bases at V and 5 bases at J, leaving 8 bases unmatched. Germline V gene sequence: CDR1 SGHAT, CDR2 FQNNGV. This CDR3 has 15 residues. This sample was taken from a study of blood T cell repertoires in COVID-19. The wider study: Sources were T cells, B-cell-depleted T cells, or PBMCs; the material itself was cDNA or gDNA.

Per the original data handling: Reference gene primers were amplified, and this amplification served to estimate nucleated cell counts. This table comes from immunoSEQ multiplex PCR, and its TCRdb copy is limited to in-frame clones, with some not included. V and J calls and clone size follow that table, whereas D and trimming were derived from the DNA. The sample carries over 45,000 clones, about 88% recorded once. The rearrangement links TRBV11-2 to TRBJ2-5, with 10 bases identical to TRBD2. Sequencing input: peripheral blood. This clonotype originated in a man aged 45-60 years with active COVID-19. The CDR3 protein is CASSLLTSGWETQYF. For the CDR3, the DNA is TGTGCCAGCAGCCTCCTGACTAGCGGGTGGGAGACCCAGTACTTC.